This T cell receptor beta chain came from a study of sequential checkpoint blockade in melanoma (dated by TCRdb to about 2019). General notes on the study: Patients were assigned by 1:1 randomization to either first-line nivolumab followed by ipilimumab (arm A) or ipilimumab followed by nivolumab (arm B). Both trial sequences were followed by maintenance nivolumab.

TCRbeta CDR3 regions were immunosequenced from genomic DNA with the immunoSEQ Assay. Before high-throughput sequencing, the genomic DNA was amplified using bias-controlled multiplex PCR. In the authors' own workflow: To quantify the absolute abundance of each unique TCRbeta CDR3 region, the sequences were collapsed and filtered. Clonality, defined as 1 minus Pielou's evenness, was calculated using only productive rearrangements. A previously published method was used to identify clones with significantly greater frequencies in on-treatment samples than in baseline samples. TCRdb took this table from immuneACCESS and kept in-frame rearrangements with V and J called. Such tables lack part of the clones; where checked against another copy, unresolved V genes explain under half of the gap, and the rest is unexplained. That table gives V, J and clone size, and the DNA gave D and trimming. Within this sample are about 27,000 clones, with 60% to 80% of them counted one time only. The top ten clonotypes cover 13% of the sample.

Paper-wide results and their limitations: Larger, independent patient cohorts are needed to validate the response-prediction model that combines TCR metrics and mutation burden.

From the germline V gene, CDR1 is SNHLY and CDR2 is FYNNEI. The CDR3 runs 15 amino acids, cysteine and phenylalanine included. Only CDR3 DNA remains: 45 bases, in frame from the first base. Deletion took 3 bases off V and 0 bases off J, with a span of 9 bases between the germline ends. This specimen's treatment or condition label, per the study, means: randomized to nivolumab then ipilimumab (arm A) or the reverse (arm B). None of the trial patients had been given prior DNA-damaging chemotherapy. Live CD3+CD8+ cells negative for CD19 and CD56 were sorted from thawed PBMCs on a FACS Aria II flow cytometer. The samples were obtained from melanoma patients enrolled in CheckMate 064, an open-label, randomized phase II trial testing sequential checkpoint blockade. Peripheral blood mononuclear cells were collected by leukapheresis, purified with Ficoll-Paque, and frozen in human serum with approximately 10% DMSO. Right after sorting, the blood CD3+CD8+ cells were verified to be >98% pure, and DNA extraction followed.

A word on this clone: Its binding antigen is unknown. There are no base qualities to consult, and no much larger clone falls within one base.

The receptor chain draws on TRBV2 and TRBJ1-5; the D gene cannot be resolved reliably. The specimen was CD8+ T cells sorted from blood (inferred from file names), collected from a patient given nivolumab and ipilimumab in sequence. This receptor was identified in a human donor with melanoma. The DNA sequence is as follows: TGTGCCAGCAGTGATGAGGAATATAGCAATCAGCCCCAGCATTTT. Protein translation: CASSDEEYSNQPQHF.